This T cell receptor beta chain originates from a study (dated by TCRdb to 2013 to 2016). About the full investigation: The study examined whether tumor-infiltrating Tregs in breast cancer are drawn from blood Tregs or arise in situ by conversion from other CD4+ T cell subsets. The study at large found these results: Validation in the larger cohort was restricted to a single TCR beta V-J rearrangement rather than whole repertoires. The TCR alpha and beta sequences of tumor-infiltrating Tregs showed the greatest overlap with tumor naive CD4+ T cells, followed by blood naive CD4+ T cells. Tumor memory CD4+ T cell TCR gene usage was found to cluster with blood and lymph node memory CD4+ cells and with lymph node naive CD4+ cells.

Full-length TCR variable regions were amplified by 5' RACE PCR with constant-region reverse primers, and semi-nested PCR with Nested Universal Primer A was subsequently performed. The ReliaPrep RNA Cell Miniprep System was used to extract total RNA, which was then reverse transcribed into 5'RACE-ready cDNA with the SMARTer RACE 5'/3' Kit. Multiplex adaptors were used to barcode the full-length TCR alpha and beta libraries, which were then sequenced on an Illumina MiSeq. On the authors' methods: For each of nine subset-tissue groups, sequencing data from the five patients were combined, and the groups were compared by unsupervised clustering of TCR gene usage. Repertoire similarity was calculated with the Morisita-Horn index, weighting shared sequences by their contribution to each repertoire. Using fastp trimming at Q25 and MiXCR clonotype assembly, TCRdb reanalyzed the public sequencing data and kept in-frame beta chains. Entries are consolidated by CDR3 protein sequence, retaining the most common genes and DNA. The V and J calls and clone size are TCRdb's, not the authors'. Recorded for this sample are more than 55,000 distinct CDR3 sequences; around 21% of them occurred a single time. The ten largest clones represent about 2.9% of the sample.

To note about this clonotype: The target of this receptor is not known. Per-nucleotide qualities are absent, and no much larger clonotype sits a single base away.

A distance of 7 bases separates the germline ends of V and J, which lose 6 bases and 0 bases respectively. In the germline V gene, CDR1 corresponds to SNHLY and CDR2 to FYNNEI. Including the terminal cysteine and phenylalanine, the CDR3 comprises 13 residues. The only DNA kept is the CDR3, 39 bases in frame from the first base. Tregs were isolated as CD4+CD25+CD127-/low cells. Tregs, naive and memory CD4+ T cells from tumor, blood and ipsilateral draining lymph nodes of a few breast cancer patients underwent full-length TCR alpha and beta sequencing. Tumor tissue, along with lymph nodes from ipsilateral axillary dissection, was perfused with PBS, minced, and then digested using collagenase I and hyaluronidase. FACS confirmed that the sorted cell populations were more than 90% pure.

This sequence was found in a female donor with breast cancer. The V and J genes are TRBV2 and TRBJ2-3, with the D segment identity uncertain. What was sequenced was tumor-infiltrating Tregs sorted from the breast tumor. The sequenced DNA is TGTGCCAGCAGAGATTGGAGCACAGATACGCAGTATTTT. This codes for CASRDWSTDTQYF.